Listed here is a single T cell receptor beta chain. Antigen unknown. The identical CDR3 is also encoded by other nucleotide sequences in the sample. The sample originates from a study of OX40 agonist ivuxolimab in advanced cancers. Broader study findings: Normalized expansion of T-cell clones was also low for some nonresponders.

Assay used: immunoSEQ multiplex PCR; TCRdb lists only in-frame clones, some missing. Of some 130,000 clones listed, 85% to 95% are singletons. The receptor's source is an adult with an advanced solid tumor such as melanoma, head and neck, liver or kidney cancer. This specimen consisted of CD4+ or CD8+ T cells sorted from blood, obtained in a trial of the OX40 agonist ivuxolimab.

The CDR3 is CASSLRGYEQYF. In DNA, the CDR3 is TGTGCCAGCAGTCTACGGGGCTACGAGCAGTACTTC. The chain uses TRBV28 and TRBJ2-7; D is perhaps TRBD2 (5 bases). The CDR3 has 12 amino acids. V was clipped by 5 bases and J by 3 bases, with 8 bases between them. Germline V lookup: CDR1 MDHEN, CDR2 SYDVKM.